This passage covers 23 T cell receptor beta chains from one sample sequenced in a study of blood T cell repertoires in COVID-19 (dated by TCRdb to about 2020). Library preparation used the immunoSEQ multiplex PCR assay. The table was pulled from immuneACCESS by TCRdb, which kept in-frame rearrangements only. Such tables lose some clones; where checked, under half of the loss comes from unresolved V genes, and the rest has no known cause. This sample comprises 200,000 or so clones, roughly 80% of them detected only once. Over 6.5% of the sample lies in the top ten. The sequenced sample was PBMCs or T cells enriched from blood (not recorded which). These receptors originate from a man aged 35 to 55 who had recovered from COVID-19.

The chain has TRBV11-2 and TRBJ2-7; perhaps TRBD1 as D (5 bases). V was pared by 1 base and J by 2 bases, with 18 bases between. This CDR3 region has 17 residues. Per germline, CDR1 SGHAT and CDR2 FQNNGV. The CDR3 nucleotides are TGTGCCAGCAGCTTAGGTACAGGTGATCTGATTGCCTACGAGCAGTACTTC. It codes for CASSLGTGDLIAYEQYF.

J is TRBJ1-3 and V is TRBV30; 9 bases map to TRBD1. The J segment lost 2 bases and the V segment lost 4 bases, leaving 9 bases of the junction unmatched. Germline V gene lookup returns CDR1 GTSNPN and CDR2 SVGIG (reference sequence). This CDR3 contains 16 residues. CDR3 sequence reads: CAWKPGTGFTGNTIYF. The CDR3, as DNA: TGTGCCTGGAAACCCGGGACAGGGTTCACTGGAAACACCATATATTTT.

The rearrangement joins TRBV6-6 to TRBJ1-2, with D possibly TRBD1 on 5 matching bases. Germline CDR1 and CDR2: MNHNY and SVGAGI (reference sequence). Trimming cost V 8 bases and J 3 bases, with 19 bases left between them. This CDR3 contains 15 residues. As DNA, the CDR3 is TGTGCCAGCCGATCCAGCGGGACGGACTACTATGGCTACACCTTC. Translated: CASRSSGTDYYGYTF.

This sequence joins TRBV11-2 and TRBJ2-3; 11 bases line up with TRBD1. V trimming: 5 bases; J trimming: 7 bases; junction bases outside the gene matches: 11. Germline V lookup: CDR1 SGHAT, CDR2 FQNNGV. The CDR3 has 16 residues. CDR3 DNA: TGTGCCAGCAGCATTTGGACAGGGGGCGCCATGAATACGCAGTATTTT. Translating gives CASSIWTGGAMNTQYF. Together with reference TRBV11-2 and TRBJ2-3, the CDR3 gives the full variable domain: EAGVAQSPRYKIIEKRQSVAFWCNPISGHATLYWYQQILGQGPKLLIQFQNNGVVDDSQLPKDRFSAERLKGVDSTLKIQPAKLEDSAVYLCASSIWTGGAMNTQYFGPGTRLTVL.

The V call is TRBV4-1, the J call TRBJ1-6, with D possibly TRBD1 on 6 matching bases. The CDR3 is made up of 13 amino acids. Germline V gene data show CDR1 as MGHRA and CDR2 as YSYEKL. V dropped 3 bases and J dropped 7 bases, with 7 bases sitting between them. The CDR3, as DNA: TGCGCCAGCAGCCAGACAGGCAATTCACCCCTCCACTTT. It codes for CASSQTGNSPLHF.

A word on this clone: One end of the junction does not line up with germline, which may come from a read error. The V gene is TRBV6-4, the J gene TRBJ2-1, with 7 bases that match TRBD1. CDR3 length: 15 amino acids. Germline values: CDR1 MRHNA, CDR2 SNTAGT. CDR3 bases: TGTGCCAGTATCCAAACAGGGGACCTTTGGATAGCTAAAATCTTC. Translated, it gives CASIQTGDLWIAKIF.

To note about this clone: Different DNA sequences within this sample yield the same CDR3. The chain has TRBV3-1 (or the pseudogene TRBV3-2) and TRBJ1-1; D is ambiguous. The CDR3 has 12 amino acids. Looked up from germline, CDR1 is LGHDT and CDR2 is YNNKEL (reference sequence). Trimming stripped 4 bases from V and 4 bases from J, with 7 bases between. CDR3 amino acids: CASSPGGTEAFF. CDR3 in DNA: TGTGCCAGCAGCCCGGGAGGCACTGAAGCTTTCTTT.

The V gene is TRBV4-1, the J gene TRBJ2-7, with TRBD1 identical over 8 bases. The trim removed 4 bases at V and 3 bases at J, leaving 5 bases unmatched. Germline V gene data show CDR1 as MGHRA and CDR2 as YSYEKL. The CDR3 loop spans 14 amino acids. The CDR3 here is CASSPRGQGYEQYF. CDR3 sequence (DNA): TGCGCCAGCAGCCCCCGAGGACAGGGCTACGAGCAGTACTTC.

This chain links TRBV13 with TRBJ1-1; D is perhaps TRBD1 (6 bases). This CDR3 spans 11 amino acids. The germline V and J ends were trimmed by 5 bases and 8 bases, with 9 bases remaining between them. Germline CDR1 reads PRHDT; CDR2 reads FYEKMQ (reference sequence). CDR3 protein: CASSSDREAFF. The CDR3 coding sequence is TGTGCCAGCAGCAGTGACAGGGAAGCTTTCTTT.

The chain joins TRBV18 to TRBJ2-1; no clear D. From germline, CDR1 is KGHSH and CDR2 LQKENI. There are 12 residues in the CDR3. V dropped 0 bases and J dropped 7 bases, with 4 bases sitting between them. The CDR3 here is CASSPPSNEQFF. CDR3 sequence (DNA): TGTGCCAGCTCACCACCCAGTAATGAGCAGTTCTTC.

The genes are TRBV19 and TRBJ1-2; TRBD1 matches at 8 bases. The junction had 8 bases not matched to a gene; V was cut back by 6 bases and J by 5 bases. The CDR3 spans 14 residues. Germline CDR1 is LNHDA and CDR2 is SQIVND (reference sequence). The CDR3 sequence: CASSRGQLLYGYTF. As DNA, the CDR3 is TGTGCCAGTAGCAGGGGGCAGTTACTGTATGGCTACACCTTC. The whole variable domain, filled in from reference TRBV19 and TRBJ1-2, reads DGGITQSPKYLFRKEGQNVTLSCEQNLNHDAMYWYRQDPGQGLRLIYYSQIVNDFQKGDIAEGYSVSREKKESFPLTVTSAQKNPTAFYLCASSRGQLLYGYTFGSGTRLTVV.

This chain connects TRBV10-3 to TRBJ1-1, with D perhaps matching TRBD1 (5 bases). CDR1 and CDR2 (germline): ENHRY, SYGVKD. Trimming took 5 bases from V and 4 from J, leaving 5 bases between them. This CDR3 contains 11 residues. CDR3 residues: CAISQGTEAFF. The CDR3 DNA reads TGTGCCATCAGTCAGGGCACTGAAGCTTTCTTT.

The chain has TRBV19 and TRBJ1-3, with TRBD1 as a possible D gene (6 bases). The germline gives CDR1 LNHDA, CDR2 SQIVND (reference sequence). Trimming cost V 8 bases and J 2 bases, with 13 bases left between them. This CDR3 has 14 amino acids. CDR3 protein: CASSQGLPGNTIYF. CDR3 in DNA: TGTGCCAGTTCTCAGGGGTTACCTGGAAACACCATATATTTT.

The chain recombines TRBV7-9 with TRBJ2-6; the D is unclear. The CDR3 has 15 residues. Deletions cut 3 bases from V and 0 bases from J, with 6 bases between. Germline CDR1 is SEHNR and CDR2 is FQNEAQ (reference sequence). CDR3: CASSFMSSGANVLTF. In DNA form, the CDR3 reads TGTGCCAGCAGCTTTATGTCCTCTGGGGCCAACGTCCTGACTTTC.

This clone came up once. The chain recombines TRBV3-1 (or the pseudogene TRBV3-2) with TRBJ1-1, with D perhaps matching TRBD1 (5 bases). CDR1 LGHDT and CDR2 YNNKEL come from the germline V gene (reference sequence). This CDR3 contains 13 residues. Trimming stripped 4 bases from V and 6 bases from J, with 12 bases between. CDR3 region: CASSPRQSAEAFF. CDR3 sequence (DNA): TGTGCCAGCAGCCCCCGACAGTCAGCTGAAGCTTTCTTT.

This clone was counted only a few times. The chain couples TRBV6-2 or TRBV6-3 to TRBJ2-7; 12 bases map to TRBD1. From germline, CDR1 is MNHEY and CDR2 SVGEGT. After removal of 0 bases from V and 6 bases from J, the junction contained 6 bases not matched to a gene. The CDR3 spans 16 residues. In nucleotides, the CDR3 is TGTGCCAGCAGTTACTCGGGGACAGGGGGCTCACGCGAGCAGTACTTC. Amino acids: CASSYSGTGGSREQYF.

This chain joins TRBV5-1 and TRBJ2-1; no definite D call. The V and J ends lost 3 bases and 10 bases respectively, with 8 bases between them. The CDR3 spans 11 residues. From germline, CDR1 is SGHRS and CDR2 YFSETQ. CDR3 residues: CASSSRGEQFF. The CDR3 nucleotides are TGCGCCAGCAGCTCGCGCGGCGAGCAGTTCTTC.

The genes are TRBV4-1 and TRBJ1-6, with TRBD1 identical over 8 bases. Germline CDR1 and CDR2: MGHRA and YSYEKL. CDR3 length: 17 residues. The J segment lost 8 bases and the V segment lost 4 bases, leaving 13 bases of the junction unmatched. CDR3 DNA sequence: TGCGCCAGCAGCCTGCGGGACAGGAGGATTGCTGATTCACCCCTCCACTTT. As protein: CASSLRDRRIADSPLHF.

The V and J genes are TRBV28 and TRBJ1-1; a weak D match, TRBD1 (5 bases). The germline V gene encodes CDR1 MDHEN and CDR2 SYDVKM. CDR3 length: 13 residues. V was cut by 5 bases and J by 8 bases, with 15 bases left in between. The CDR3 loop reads CASSTTLGGEAFF. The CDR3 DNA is TGTGCCAGCAGTACCACACTGGGGGGGGAAGCTTTCTTT.

The CDR3 coding sequence is TGCGCCAGCAGCCAAGATCTTCAGGGGGCCGGAACTAATGAAAAACTGTTTTTT. Protein product: CASSQDLQGAGTNEKLFF. This sequence joins TRBV4-1 and TRBJ1-4; 8 nucleotides match TRBD1. CDR1 and CDR2 (germline): MGHRA, YSYEKL. V lost 0 bases, J lost 1 base, and 7 bases stayed unmatched. The CDR3 covers 18 residues.

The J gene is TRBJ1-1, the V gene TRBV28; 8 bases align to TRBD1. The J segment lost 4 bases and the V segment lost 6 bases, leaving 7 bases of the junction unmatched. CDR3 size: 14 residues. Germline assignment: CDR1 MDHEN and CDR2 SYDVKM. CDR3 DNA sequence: TGTGCCAGCAGGACGACAGGGGCGACCACTGAAGCTTTCTTT. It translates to CASRTTGATTEAFF.

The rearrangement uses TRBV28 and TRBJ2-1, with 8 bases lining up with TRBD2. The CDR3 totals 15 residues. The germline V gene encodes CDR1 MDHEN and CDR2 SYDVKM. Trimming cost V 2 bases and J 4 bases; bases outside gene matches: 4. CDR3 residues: CASSLTGTRYNEQFF. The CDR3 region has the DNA TGTGCCAGCAGTTTAACAGGGACTAGGTACAATGAGCAGTTCTTC.

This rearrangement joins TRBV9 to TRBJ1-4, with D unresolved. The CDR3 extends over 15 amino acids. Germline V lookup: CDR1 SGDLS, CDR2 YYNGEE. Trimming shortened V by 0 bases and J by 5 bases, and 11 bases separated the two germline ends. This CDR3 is CASSVDPTGNEKLFF. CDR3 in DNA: TGTGCCAGCAGCGTAGACCCGACGGGGAATGAAAAACTGTTTTTT.